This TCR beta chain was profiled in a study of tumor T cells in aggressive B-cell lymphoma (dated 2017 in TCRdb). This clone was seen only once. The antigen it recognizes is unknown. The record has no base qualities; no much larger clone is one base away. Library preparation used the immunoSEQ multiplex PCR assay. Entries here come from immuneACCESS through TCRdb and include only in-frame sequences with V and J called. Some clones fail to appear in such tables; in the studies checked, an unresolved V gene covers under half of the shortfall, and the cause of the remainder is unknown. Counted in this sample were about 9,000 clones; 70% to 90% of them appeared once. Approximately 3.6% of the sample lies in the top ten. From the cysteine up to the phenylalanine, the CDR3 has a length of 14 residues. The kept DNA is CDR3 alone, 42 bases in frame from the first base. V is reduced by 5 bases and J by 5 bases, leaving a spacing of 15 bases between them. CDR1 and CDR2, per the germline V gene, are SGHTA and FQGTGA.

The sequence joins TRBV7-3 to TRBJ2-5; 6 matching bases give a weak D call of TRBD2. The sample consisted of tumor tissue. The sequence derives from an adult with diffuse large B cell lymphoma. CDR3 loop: CASSLRDSGETQYF. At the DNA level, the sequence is TGTGCCAGCAGCCTCCGGGACTCAGGGGAGACCCAGTACTTC.